The clone carrying this T cell receptor beta chain appeared a few times. The sample belongs to a study of blood T cell repertoires in COVID-19. Germline V lookup: CDR1 SNHLY, CDR2 FYNNEI. CDR3 length: 12 residues. V shed 7 bases and J shed 6 bases, with 10 bases lying between them. The Seattle patients, enrolled during active infection, were followed longitudinally. Method: immunoSEQ multiplex PCR; TCRdb's copy keeps in-frame clones and lacks some. The sample lists 250,000 to 300,000 clones, roughly 90% seen once, with about 2.2% in the top ten. Sequences were obtained from peripheral blood. The V and J genes are TRBV2 and TRBJ2-1; TRBD1 is a possible D gene (5 bases). The sequence came from a woman aged 30 to 39 with COVID-19, enrolled during active disease. The CDR3 coding sequence is TGTGCCAGCAAACAGGTGGGCAATGAGCAGTTCTTC. It is translated as CASKQVGNEQFF. Full variable domain (rest looked up from reference TRBV2 and TRBJ2-1): EPEVTQTPSHQVTQMGQEVILRCVPISNHLYFYWYRQILGQKVEFLVSFYNNEISEKSEIFDDQFSVERPDGSNFTLKIRSTKLEDSAMYFCASKQVGNEQFFGPGTRLTVL.